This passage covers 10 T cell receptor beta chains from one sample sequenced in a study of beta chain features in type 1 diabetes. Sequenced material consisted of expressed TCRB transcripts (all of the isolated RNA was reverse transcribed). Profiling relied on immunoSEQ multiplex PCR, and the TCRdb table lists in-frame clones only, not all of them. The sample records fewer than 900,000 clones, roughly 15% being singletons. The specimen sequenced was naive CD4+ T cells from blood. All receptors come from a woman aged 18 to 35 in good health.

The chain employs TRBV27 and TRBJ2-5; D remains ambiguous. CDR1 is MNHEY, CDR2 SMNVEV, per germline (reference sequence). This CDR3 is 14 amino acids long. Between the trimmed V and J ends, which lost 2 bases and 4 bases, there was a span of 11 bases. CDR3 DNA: TGTGCCAGCAGTTTAAAGCTGGCCCGAGAGACCCAGTACTTC. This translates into CASSLKLARETQYF.

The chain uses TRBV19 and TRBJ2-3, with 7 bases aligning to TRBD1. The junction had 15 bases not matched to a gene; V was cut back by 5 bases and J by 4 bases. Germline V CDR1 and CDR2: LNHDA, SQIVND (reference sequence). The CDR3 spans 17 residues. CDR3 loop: CASSPDWGLTGADTQYF. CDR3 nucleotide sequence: TGTGCCAGTAGTCCCGACTGGGGCTTAACAGGGGCAGATACGCAGTATTTT.

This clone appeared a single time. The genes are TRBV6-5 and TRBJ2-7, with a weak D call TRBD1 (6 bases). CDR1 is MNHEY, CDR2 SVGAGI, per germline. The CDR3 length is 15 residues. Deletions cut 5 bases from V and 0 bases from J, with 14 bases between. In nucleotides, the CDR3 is TGTGCCAGCAGTCAATCCGGGACACGCTCCTACGAGCAGTACTTC. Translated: CASSQSGTRSYEQYF.

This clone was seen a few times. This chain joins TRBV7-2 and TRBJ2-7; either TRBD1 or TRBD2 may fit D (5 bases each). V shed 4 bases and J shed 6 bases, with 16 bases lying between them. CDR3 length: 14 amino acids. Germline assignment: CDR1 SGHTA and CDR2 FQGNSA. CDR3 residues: CASSWGLVVGEQYF. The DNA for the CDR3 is TGTGCCAGCAGCTGGGGGTTAGTAGTGGGCGAGCAGTACTTC.

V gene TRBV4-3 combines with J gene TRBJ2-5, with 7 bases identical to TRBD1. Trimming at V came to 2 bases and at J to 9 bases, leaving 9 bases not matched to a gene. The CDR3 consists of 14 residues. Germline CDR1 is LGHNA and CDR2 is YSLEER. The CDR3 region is CASSQRQGSSSQYF. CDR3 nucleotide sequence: TGCGCCAGCAGCCAAAGACAGGGTTCGTCTTCCCAGTACTTC.

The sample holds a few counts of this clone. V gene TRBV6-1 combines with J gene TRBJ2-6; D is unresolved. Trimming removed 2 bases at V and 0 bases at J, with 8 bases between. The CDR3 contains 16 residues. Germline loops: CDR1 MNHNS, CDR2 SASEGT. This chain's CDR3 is CASSEWAGSGANVLTF. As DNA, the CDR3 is TGTGCCAGCAGTGAATGGGCAGGCTCTGGGGCCAACGTCCTGACTTTC.

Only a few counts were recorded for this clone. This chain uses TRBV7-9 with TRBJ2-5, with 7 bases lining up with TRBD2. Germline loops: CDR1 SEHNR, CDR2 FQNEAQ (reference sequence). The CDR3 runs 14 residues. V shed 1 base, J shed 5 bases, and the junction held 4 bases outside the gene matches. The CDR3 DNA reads TGTGCCAGCAGCTTAGGACATAGCGGGGAGACCCAGTACTTC. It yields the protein CASSLGHSGETQYF.

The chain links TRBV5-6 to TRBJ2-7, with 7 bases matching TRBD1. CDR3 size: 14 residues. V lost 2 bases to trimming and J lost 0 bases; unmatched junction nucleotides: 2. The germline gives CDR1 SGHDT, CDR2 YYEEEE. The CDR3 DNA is TGTGCCAGCAGCTTTGACAGGGTCTCCTACGAGCAGTACTTC. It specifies CASSFDRVSYEQYF.

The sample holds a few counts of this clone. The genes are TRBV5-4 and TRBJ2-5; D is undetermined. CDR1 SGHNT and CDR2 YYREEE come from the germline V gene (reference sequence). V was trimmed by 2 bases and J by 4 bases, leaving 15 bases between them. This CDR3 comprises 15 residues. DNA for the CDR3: TGTGCCAGCAGCTTTGGCCACAGTTTGACAGAGACCCAGTACTTC. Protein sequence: CASSFGHSLTETQYF.

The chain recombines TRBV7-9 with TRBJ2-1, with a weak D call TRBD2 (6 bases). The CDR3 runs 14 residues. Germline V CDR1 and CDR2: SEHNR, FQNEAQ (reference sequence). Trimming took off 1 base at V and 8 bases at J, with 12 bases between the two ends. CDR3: CASSLGVAVHEQFF. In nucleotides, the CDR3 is TGTGCCAGCAGCTTAGGCGTAGCGGTTCATGAGCAGTTCTTC.